These 24 T cell receptor beta chains came from one sample sequenced in a study of T cells in Graves' hyperthyroidism and ophthalmopathy. Amplification of TCR beta CDR3 regions was performed using RNA transcripts as template. HTBI primers were the set used in a first-round RT-PCR of the TCR CDR3. TCRdb processed the multiplex PCR reads anew with MiXCR; each CDR3 protein has one entry. Among more than 500,000 distinct CDR3 sequences listed, approximately 48% were seen once. Source material: peripheral blood or thyroid tissue (not recorded which). The receptors were gathered from an adult woman with Graves' disease, either hyperthyroidism or ophthalmopathy (not recorded which).

This clonotype occurred once. V is TRBV20-1 and J is TRBJ2-5; D gene ambiguous. Germline CDR1 reads DFQATT; CDR2 reads SNEGSKA (reference sequence). The CDR3 length is 13 residues. Trimming cost V 6 bases and J 4 bases, with 15 bases left between them. CDR3 in DNA: TGCAGTGCCCCGCCTAGTGGGATAGAGACCCAGTACTTC. Residues: CSAPPSGIETQYF.

Concerning this clonotype: An end of the junction differs from the germline gene, which may be a read error. This rearrangement joins TRBV14 to TRBJ2-6, with TRBD1 as a possible D gene (5 bases). CDR3 size: 14 residues. The germline gives CDR1 SGHDN, CDR2 FVKESK. In DNA, the CDR3 is TGTGCCAGCAGCCAAGTCGTGGGGCCGAACACTGAAGCTTTC. Protein product: CASSQVVGPNTEAF.

The chain carries TRBV5-6 and TRBJ1-2, with a weak D call TRBD1 (5 bases). The V end lost 2 bases, the J end lost 4 bases, and 15 bases lay between the germline ends. Germline assignment: CDR1 SGHDT and CDR2 YYEEEE. The CDR3 sequence is 15 residues long. The CDR3 DNA is TGTGCCAGCAGCTTCCACCGGGACGCAACCTATGGCTACACCTTC. This sequence encodes CASSFHRDATYGYTF. Together with reference TRBV5-6 and TRBJ1-2, the CDR3 gives the full variable domain: DAGVTQSPTHLIKTRGQQVTLRCSPKSGHDTVSWYQQALGQGPQFIFQYYEEEERQRGNFPDRFSGHQFPNYSSELNVNALLLGDSALYLCASSFHRDATYGYTFGSGTRLTVV.

This chain uses TRBV7-8 with TRBJ2-7; D might be TRBD1 or TRBD2, each matching 5 bases. The end of the DNA aligns better with TRBJ2-5, so the J call may be wrong. The CDR3 is made up of 14 amino acids. Germline CDR1 and CDR2: SGHVS and FQNEAQ. CDR3 sequence (DNA): TGTGCCAGCAGCTCGAGGGGTTGGGGGGAGACCCAGTACTTC. Its protein product is CASSSRGWGETQYF.

DNA of the CDR3: TGTGCCAGCACGTCATCGGGGTGGGAGACCCAGTACTTC. Its protein product is CASTSSGWETQYF. J is TRBJ2-5 and V is TRBV28; D may be TRBD2 (5 bases). The CDR3 loop spans 13 amino acids. V was shortened by 7 bases and J by 5 bases, with 14 bases between the two germline ends. Germline V gene data show CDR1 as MDHEN and CDR2 as SYDVKM.

The chain is built from TRBV20-1 and TRBJ1-6; D is possibly TRBD1 (5 bases). The CDR3 length is 13 residues. The germline CDR1 and CDR2 sequences are DFQATT and SNEGSKA (reference sequence). CDR3 residues: CGVHDRDPSPLHF. CDR3 DNA: TGCGGGGTACATGACCGGGACCCATCACCCCTCCACTTT.

At least ten counts were recorded for this clonotype. V gene TRBV7-2 combines with J gene TRBJ2-7; TRBD2 aligns across 11 bases. Germline V gives CDR1 SGHTA, CDR2 FQGNSA. The CDR3 has 13 amino acids. The V segment lost 9 bases and the J segment 6 bases; nucleotides outside the gene matches: 7. The CDR3 DNA reads as TGTGCCAGTAGACTAGCGGGACGCGGCGAGCAGTACTTC. Translated: CASRLAGRGEQYF.

This clonotype appeared many times. Germline and junction disagree at one end, which may indicate a read error. The chain uses TRBV7-7 and TRBJ2-2; no clear D gene. Germline CDR1 SSHAT, CDR2 FNYEAQ (reference sequence). This CDR3 has 13 amino acids. DNA for the CDR3: TGTGCTAGCAGCCGGACCCACACCGGGGAGCTGTTTTTT. Translation: CASSRTHTGELFF.

The chain joins TRBV29-1 to TRBJ2-7; TRBD1 agrees at 8 bases. The germline V gene encodes CDR1 SQVTM and CDR2 ANQGSEA. The CDR3 is made up of 15 amino acids. V lost 2 bases and J lost 1; bases outside the gene matches: 7. The CDR3 here is CSVENLDRGSYEQYF. CDR3 nucleotide sequence: TGCAGCGTTGAAAACTTAGACAGGGGTTCCTACGAGCAGTACTTC.

The V call is TRBV7-6, the J call TRBJ1-6; unclear D gene. This CDR3 contains 15 residues. Germline V gene sequence: CDR1 SGHVS, CDR2 FNYEAQ. Trimming pared 9 bases from V and 7 bases from J, leaving 19 bases between. CDR3 protein: CASSPRPVRNSPLHF. CDR3 bases: TGTGCCAGTAGCCCCAGACCAGTCCGAAATTCACCCCTCCACTTT.

This clonotype was counted between two and nine times. The chain recombines TRBV2 with TRBJ2-5, with 7 bases matching TRBD2. Germline CDR1 is SNHLY and CDR2 is FYNNEI. Trimming took 6 bases from V and 4 from J; bases not matched to a gene: 11. The CDR3 is 15 amino acids. CDR3 sequence reads: CASSAWGGSRETQYF. Written as DNA, the CDR3 is TGTGCCAGCAGCGCCTGGGGCGGGAGCAGAGAGACCCAGTACTTC.

In regard to this clonotype: Possible read error: a much larger clone is one base away. The chain employs TRBV5-1 and TRBJ2-7, with D perhaps TRBD1 or TRBD2 (5 bases each). The CDR3 has 15 amino acids. Germline lookup yields CDR1 SGHRS and CDR2 YFSETQ. Written as DNA, the CDR3 is TGCGCCGGCAGCTTGGCCGGGACCCTCAGCTACGAGCAGTACTTC. Protein sequence: CAGSLAGTLSYEQYF.

The chain links TRBV9 to TRBJ1-3; D gene uncertain. Trimming stripped 0 bases from V and 4 bases from J, with 5 bases between. CDR1 and CDR2 from the germline V gene are SGDLS and YYNGEE. CDR3 length: 13 residues. CDR3 coding DNA: TGTGCCAGCAGCGTAGCGCCGGGAAACACCATATATTTT. It codes for CASSVAPGNTIYF.

This clonotype showed up many times. The rearrangement links TRBV20-1 to TRBJ2-7, with D unclear. This CDR3 comprises 12 residues. V lost 0 bases, J lost 3 bases, and 6 bases lay in between. Germline V gene data show CDR1 as DFQATT and CDR2 as SNEGSKA (reference sequence). The CDR3 DNA reads as TGCAGTGCTAGAGACCCAAGCTACGAGCAGTACTTC. This sequence encodes CSARDPSYEQYF.

The chain is built from TRBV25-1 and TRBJ1-1; D not resolved. This CDR3 region has 14 residues. Germline V gene data show CDR1 as MGHDK and CDR2 as SYGVNS. The CDR3 DNA reads TGTGCTAGAGATGAAGCGGACTTGGTCACTGAAGCTTTCTTT. Translated: CARDEADLVTEAFF.

The V call is TRBV19, the J call TRBJ1-5; TRBD1 is a possible D gene (6 bases). The V end lost 9 bases, the J end lost 5 bases, and 29 bases lay between the germline ends. This CDR3 spans 18 amino acids. Germline CDR1 reads LNHDA; CDR2 reads SQIVND (reference sequence). The CDR3 bases are TGTGCCAGCAGCTTAGCGGCAGGGGCGGGCACACTTGATCAGCCCCAGCATTTT. This gives the protein CASSLAAGAGTLDQPQHF. The entire variable domain, with the rest obtained from reference TRBV19 and TRBJ1-5, is as follows: DGGITQSPKYLFRKEGQNVTLSCEQNLNHDAMYWYRQDPGQGLRLIYYSQIVNDFQKGDIAEGYSVSREKKESFPLTVTSAQKNPTAFYLCASSLAAGAGTLDQPQHFGDGTRLSIL.

The genes are TRBV2 and TRBJ1-3; no reliable D call. The V and J ends lost 3 bases and 4 bases respectively, with 16 bases between them. Per germline, CDR1 SNHLY and CDR2 FYNNEI. The CDR3 covers 16 residues. The DNA for the CDR3 is TGTGCCAGCAGTGACCCCGCGCAGAACGACGGAAACACCATATATTTT. It translates to CASSDPAQNDGNTIYF.

This clonotype occurred many times. V and J are TRBV20-1 and TRBJ2-7; TRBD1 matches at 9 bases. V lost 3 bases to trimming and J lost 6 bases; unmatched junction nucleotides: 6. This CDR3 region has 13 residues. The germline V gene has CDR1 DFQATT and CDR2 SNEGSKA (reference sequence). The CDR3 loop reads CSARGQGGREQYF. The CDR3 nucleotides read TGCAGTGCTAGGGGACAGGGAGGTCGCGAGCAGTACTTC.

This chain links TRBV24-1 with TRBJ1-1; D not resolved. CDR3 length: 13 residues. The germline CDR1 and CDR2 sequences are KGHDR and SFDVKD. V was cut by 2 bases and J by 0 bases, with 3 bases left in between. CDR3 in amino acids: CATSDSVNTEAFF. As DNA, the CDR3 is TGTGCCACCAGTGATTCGGTGAACACTGAAGCTTTCTTT.

Notes on this clonotype: Sequence at one end of the junction differs from germline and may be a read error. The chain is built from TRBV10-2 and TRBJ1-6, with TRBD1 as a possible D gene (5 bases). Germline-derived CDR1 and CDR2 are WSHSY and SAAADI. The CDR3 covers 15 residues. CDR3 DNA sequence: TGTGCCAGCAGTTACTCAGCGAGGGGAGATTCACCCCTCCACTTT. It yields the protein CASSYSARGDSPLHF.

Turning to this clonotype: The junction shows a germline mismatch at one end, possibly a read error. The genes are TRBV10-2 and TRBJ2-6; perhaps TRBD2 as D (6 bases). CDR1 and CDR2 (germline): WSHSY, SAAADI. This CDR3 region has 11 residues. The CDR3 sequence is CATRGDNVLTF. CDR3 nucleotides: TGCGCCACGCGCGGGGACAACGTCCTGACTTTC.

The chain is built from TRBV29-1 and TRBJ1-1, with a possible D match to TRBD1 (5 bases). The CDR3 sequence is 13 residues long. The germline CDR1 and CDR2 sequences are SQVTM and ANQGSEA. Trimming shortened V by 8 bases and J by 4 bases, and 17 bases separated the two germline ends. CDR3 residues: CSLMAGWGTEAFF. CDR3 bases: TGCAGCTTGATGGCAGGGTGGGGCACTGAAGCTTTCTTT.

Concerning this clonotype itself: Possible read error: a much larger clone is one base away. The V call is TRBV20-1, the J call TRBJ2-5; D assignment may be TRBD1 or TRBD2 (5 bases each). Trimming stripped 7 bases from V and 9 bases from J, with 24 bases between. The CDR3 covers 14 residues. Germline V lookup: CDR1 DFQATT, CDR2 SNEGSKA (reference sequence). The CDR3 nucleotides are TGCAGTGGACCCACAAGGGGCCCCTGGGAGTCCCAGTACTTC. It is translated as CSGPTRGPWESQYF.

The chain couples TRBV9 to TRBJ1-1; maybe TRBD1 (5 bases). The V end was cut by 2 bases, the J end by 0 bases, with 11 bases between. The CDR3 loop spans 15 amino acids. Germline V gives CDR1 SGDLS, CDR2 YYNGEE. CDR3 in amino acids: CASSVGAGMNTEAFF. Here the CDR3 DNA reads TGTGCCAGCAGCGTTGGGGCGGGCATGAACACTGAAGCTTTCTTT.